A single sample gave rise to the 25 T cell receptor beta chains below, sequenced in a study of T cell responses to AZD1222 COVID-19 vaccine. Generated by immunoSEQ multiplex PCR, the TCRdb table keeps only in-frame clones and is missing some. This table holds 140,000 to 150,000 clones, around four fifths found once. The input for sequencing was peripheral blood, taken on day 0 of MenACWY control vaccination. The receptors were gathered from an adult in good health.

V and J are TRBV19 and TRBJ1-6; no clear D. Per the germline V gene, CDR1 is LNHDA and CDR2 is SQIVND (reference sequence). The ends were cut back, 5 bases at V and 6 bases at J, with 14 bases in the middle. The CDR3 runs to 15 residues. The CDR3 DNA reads TGTGCCAGTAGTCTTCAGCTAAGCGGTAATTCACCCCTCCACTTT. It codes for CASSLQLSGNSPLHF.

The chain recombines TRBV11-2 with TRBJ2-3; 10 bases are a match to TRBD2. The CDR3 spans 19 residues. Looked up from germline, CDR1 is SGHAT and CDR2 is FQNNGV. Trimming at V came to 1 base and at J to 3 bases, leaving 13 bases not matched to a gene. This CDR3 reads CASSLVSPLLAGKTDTQYF. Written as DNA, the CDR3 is TGTGCCAGCAGCTTAGTATCCCCCCTACTAGCGGGGAAAACAGATACGCAGTATTTT.

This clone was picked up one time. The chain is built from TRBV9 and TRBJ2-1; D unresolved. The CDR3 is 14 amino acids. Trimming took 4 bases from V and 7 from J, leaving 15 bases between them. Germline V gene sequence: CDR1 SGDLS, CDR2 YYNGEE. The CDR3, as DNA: TGTGCCAGCAGCCCCAATGCAGACGGGAATGAGCAGTTCTTC. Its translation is CASSPNADGNEQFF.

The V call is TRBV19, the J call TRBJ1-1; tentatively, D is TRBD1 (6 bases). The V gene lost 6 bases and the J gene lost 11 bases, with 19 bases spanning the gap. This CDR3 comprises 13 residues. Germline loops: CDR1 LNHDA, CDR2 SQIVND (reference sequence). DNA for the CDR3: TGTGCCAGTAGCAATACAGGGACATGGATTGCTTTCTTT. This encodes CASSNTGTWIAFF.

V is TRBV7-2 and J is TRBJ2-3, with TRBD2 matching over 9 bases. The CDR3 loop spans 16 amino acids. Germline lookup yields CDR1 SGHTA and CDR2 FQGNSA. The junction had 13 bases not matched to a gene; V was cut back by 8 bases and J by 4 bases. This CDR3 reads CASGDRRAGGADTQYF. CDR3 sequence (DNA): TGTGCCAGCGGGGATAGGAGAGCGGGGGGCGCAGATACGCAGTATTTT.

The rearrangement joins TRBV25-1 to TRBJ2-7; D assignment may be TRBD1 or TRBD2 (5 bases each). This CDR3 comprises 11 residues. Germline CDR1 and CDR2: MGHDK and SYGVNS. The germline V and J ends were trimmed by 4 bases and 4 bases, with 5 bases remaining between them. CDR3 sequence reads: CASSGGYEQYV. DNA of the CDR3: TGTGCCAGCAGTGGGGGGTACGAGCAGTACGTC.

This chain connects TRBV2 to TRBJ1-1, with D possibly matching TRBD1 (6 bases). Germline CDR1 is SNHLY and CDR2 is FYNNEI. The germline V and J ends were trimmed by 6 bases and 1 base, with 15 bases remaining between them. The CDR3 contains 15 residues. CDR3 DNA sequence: TGTGCCAGCAGGGGCCGACAGGCACAGAACACTGAAGCTTTCTTT. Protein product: CASRGRQAQNTEAFF. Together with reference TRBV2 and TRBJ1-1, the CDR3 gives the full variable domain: EPEVTQTPSHQVTQMGQEVILRCVPISNHLYFYWYRQILGQKVEFLVSFYNNEISEKSEIFDDQFSVERPDGSNFTLKIRSTKLEDSAMYFCASRGRQAQNTEAFFGQGTRLTVV.

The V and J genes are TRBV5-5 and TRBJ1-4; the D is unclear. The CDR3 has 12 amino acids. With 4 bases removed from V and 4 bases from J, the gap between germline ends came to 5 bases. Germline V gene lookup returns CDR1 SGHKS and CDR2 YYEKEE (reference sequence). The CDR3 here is CASSLLNEKLFF. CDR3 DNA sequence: TGTGCCAGCAGCCTCCTTAATGAAAAACTGTTTTTT. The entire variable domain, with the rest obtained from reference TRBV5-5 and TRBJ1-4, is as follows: DAGVTQSPTHLIKTRGQQVTLRCSPISGHKSVSWYQQVLGQGPQFIFQYYEKEERGRGNFPDRFSARQFPNYSSELNVNALLLGDSALYLCASSLLNEKLFFGSGTQLSVL.

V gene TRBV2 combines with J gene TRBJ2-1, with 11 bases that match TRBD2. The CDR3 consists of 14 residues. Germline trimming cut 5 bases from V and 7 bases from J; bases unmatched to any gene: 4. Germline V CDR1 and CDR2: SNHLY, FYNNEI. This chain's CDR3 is CASSLAGGVNEQFF. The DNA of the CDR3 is TGTGCCAGCAGTCTAGCGGGGGGAGTAAATGAGCAGTTCTTC.

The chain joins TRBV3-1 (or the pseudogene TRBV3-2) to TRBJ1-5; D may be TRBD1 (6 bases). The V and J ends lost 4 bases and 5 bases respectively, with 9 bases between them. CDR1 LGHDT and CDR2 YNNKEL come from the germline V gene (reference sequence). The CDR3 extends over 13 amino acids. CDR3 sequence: CASSPGGHQPQHF. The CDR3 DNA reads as TGTGCCAGCAGCCCGGGGGGCCATCAGCCCCAGCATTTT.

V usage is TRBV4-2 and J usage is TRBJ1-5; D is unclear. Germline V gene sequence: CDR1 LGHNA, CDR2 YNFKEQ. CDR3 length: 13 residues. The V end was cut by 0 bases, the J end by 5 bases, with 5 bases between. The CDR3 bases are TGTGCCAGCAGCCAAGATGGGTATCAGCCCCAGCATTTT. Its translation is CASSQDGYQPQHF.

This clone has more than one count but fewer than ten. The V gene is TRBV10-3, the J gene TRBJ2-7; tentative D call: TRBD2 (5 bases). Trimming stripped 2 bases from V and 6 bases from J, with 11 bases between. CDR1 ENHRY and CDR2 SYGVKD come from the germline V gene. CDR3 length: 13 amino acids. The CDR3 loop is CAISEGSTVEQYF. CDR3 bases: TGTGCCATCAGTGAGGGGAGTACTGTCGAGCAGTACTTC.

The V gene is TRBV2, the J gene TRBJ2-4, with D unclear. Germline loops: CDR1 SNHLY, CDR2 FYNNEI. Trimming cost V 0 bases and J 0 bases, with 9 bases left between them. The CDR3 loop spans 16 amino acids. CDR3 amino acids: CASSEALPGAKNIQYF. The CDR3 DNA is TGTGCCAGCAGTGAAGCCCTGCCGGGAGCCAAAAACATTCAGTACTTC.

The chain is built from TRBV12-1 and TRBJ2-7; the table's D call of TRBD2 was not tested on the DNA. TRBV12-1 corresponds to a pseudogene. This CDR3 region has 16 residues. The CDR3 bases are TGTGCCAGCAGCTTTGCCCGAAGCCACGAACTCTACGAGCAGTACTTC. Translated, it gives CASSFARSHELYEQYF.

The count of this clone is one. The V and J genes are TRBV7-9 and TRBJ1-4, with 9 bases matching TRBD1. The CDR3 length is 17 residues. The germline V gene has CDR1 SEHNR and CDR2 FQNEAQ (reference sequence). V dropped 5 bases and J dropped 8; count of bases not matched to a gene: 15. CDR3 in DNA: TGTGCCAGCAGCCGAGGGACAGGGATAGACCCAAAAGAAAAACTGTTTTTT. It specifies CASSRGTGIDPKEKLFF.

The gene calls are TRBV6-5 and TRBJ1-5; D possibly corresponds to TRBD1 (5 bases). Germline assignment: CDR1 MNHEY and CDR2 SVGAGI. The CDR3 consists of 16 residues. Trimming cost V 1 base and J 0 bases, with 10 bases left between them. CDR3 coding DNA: TGTGCCAGCAGTTACTTCCCAGGGTATAGCAATCAGCCCCAGCATTTT. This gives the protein CASSYFPGYSNQPQHF.

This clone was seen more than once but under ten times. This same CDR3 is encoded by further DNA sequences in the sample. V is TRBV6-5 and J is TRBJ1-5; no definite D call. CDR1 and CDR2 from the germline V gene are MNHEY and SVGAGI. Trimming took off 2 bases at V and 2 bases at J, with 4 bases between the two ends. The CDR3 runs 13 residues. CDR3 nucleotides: TGTGCCAGCAGTTACGATCGCAATCAGCCCCAGCATTTT. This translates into CASSYDRNQPQHF.

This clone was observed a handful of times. As DNA, the CDR3 is TGTGCCAGCAGTACACAGGGGTTTTCCTACAATGAGCAGTTCTTC. Translating it yields CASSTQGFSYNEQFF. This chain uses TRBV11-2 with TRBJ2-1; TRBD1 aligns across 7 bases. J gave up 1 base and V 6 bases, and 6 bases lay outside the gene matches. CDR1 and CDR2 (germline): SGHAT, FQNNGV. The CDR3 spans 15 residues. The complete variable domain, with remaining parts taken from reference TRBV11-2 and TRBJ2-1, reads EAGVAQSPRYKIIEKRQSVAFWCNPISGHATLYWYQQILGQGPKLLIQFQNNGVVDDSQLPKDRFSAERLKGVDSTLKIQPAKLEDSAVYLCASSTQGFSYNEQFFGPGTRLTVL.

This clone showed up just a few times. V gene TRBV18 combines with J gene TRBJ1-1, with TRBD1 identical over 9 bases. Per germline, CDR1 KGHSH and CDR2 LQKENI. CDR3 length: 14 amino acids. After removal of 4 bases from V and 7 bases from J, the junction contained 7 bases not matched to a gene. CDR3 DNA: TGTGCCAGCTCACTCGGGACAGGGACGGTTGAAGCTTTCTTT. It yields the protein CASSLGTGTVEAFF.

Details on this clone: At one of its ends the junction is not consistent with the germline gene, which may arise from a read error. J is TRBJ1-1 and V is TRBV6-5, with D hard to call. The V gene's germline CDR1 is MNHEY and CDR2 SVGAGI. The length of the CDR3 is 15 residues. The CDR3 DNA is TGTGCCAGCAGAGAGGAAGGGAGGAGGAACTCTGAAGCTTTCTTT. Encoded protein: CASREEGRRNSEAFF.

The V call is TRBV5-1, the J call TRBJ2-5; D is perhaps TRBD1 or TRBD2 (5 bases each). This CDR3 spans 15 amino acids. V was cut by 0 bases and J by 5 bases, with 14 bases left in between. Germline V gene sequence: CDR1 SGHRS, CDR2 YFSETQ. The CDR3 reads CASSLGGGYTETQYF. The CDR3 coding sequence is TGCGCCAGCAGCTTGGGGGGCGGGTACACGGAGACCCAGTACTTC.

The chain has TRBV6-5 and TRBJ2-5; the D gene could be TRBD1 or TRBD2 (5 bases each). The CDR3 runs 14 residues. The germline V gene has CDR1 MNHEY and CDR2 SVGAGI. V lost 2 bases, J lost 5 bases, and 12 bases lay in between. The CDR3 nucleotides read TGTGCCAGCAGTTACCTCGGGACGTCGGAGACCCAGTACTTC. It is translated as CASSYLGTSETQYF.

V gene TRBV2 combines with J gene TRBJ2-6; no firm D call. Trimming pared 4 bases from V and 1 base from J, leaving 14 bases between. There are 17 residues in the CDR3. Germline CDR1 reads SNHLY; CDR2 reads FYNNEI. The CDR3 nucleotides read TGTGCCAGCAGTGGGGTCGTCCGAGCATCTGGGGCCAACGTCCTGACTTTC. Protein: CASSGVVRASGANVLTF.

The CDR3 loop is CASSVDPAGSSYEQYF. For the CDR3, the DNA is TGTGCCAGCAGCGTTGATCCAGCGGGGAGCTCCTACGAGCAGTACTTC. The rearrangement joins TRBV9 to TRBJ2-7, with 7 bases identical to TRBD2. Germline trimming cut 2 bases from V and 0 bases from J; bases unmatched to any gene: 8. Germline V gene lookup returns CDR1 SGDLS and CDR2 YYNGEE. The length of the CDR3 is 16 residues.

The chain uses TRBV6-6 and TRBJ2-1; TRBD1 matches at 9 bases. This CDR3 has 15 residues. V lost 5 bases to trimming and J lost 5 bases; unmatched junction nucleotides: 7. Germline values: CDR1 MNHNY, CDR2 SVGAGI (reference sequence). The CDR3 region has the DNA TGTGCCAGCAGTAACACCGGGACAGGGAACAATGAGCAGTTCTTC. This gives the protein CASSNTGTGNNEQFF.